A single sample gave rise to the 6 T cell receptor beta chains below, sequenced in a study of blood T cell repertoires in COVID-19. Generated by immunoSEQ multiplex PCR, the TCRdb table keeps only in-frame clones and is missing some. Of about 250,000 clones listed, more than 75% are singletons. The sample comprised PBMCs or T cells enriched from blood (not recorded which). These receptors originate from a man in his forties who had recovered from COVID-19.

Here the CDR3 reads CASSNRQGKIEQYF. CDR3 DNA sequence: TGTGCCAGCAGTAACCGACAGGGTAAAATCGAGCAGTACTTC. J is TRBJ2-7 and V is TRBV28; 7 positions match TRBD1. The trim removed 5 bases at V and 6 bases at J, leaving 10 bases unmatched. The germline CDR1 and CDR2 sequences are MDHEN and SYDVKM. This CDR3 is built from 14 residues.

The rearrangement uses TRBV5-4 and TRBJ2-7; maybe TRBD2 (5 bases). This CDR3 has 14 amino acids. Germline lookup yields CDR1 SGHNT and CDR2 YYREEE (reference sequence). V shed 1 base and J shed 6 bases, with 14 bases lying between them. The CDR3 bases are TGTGCCAGCAGCTTGAGGGATGGAGGCGGCGAGCAGTACTTC. This translates into CASSLRDGGGEQYF.

This clone was recorded once. V is TRBV11-2 and J is TRBJ1-2; 8 nucleotides match TRBD1. The junction had 6 bases not matched to a gene; V was cut back by 5 bases and J by 7 bases. In germline, CDR1 is SGHAT, CDR2 FQNNGV. The CDR3 totals 13 residues. DNA of the CDR3: TGTGCCAGCAGCCCTGGACAGGGAGCTGGCTACACCTTC. It is translated as CASSPGQGAGYTF. Drawing the rest from reference TRBV11-2 and TRBJ1-2, the complete variable domain is EAGVAQSPRYKIIEKRQSVAFWCNPISGHATLYWYQQILGQGPKLLIQFQNNGVVDDSQLPKDRFSAERLKGVDSTLKIQPAKLEDSAVYLCASSPGQGAGYTFGSGTRLTVV.

This chain links TRBV4-1 with TRBJ1-1; D perhaps matches TRBD1 (5 bases). CDR3 length: 13 residues. Germline V gene data show CDR1 as MGHRA and CDR2 as YSYEKL. Trimming removed 0 bases at V and 6 bases at J, with 8 bases between. The CDR3 nucleotides are TGCGCCAGCAGCCAAGATAGGGGTGCTGAAGCTTTCTTT. As protein: CASSQDRGAEAFF.

The chain couples TRBV5-8 to TRBJ2-2; 7 positions match TRBD2. The CDR3 consists of 15 residues. Germline V gene sequence: CDR1 SGHTS, CDR2 YDEGEE. J lost 7 bases, V lost 2 bases, and 8 bases had no gene match. CDR3: CASSFDGRIFGELFF. The CDR3 DNA reads TGTGCCAGCAGCTTCGACGGGAGGATCTTCGGGGAGCTGTTTTTT.

V usage is TRBV7-8 and J usage is TRBJ2-1; 7 bases are shared with TRBD1. This CDR3 region has 14 residues. The germline V gene has CDR1 SGHVS and CDR2 FQNEAQ. V shed 4 bases, J shed 0 bases, and the junction held 0 bases outside the gene matches. The CDR3 loop reads CASSWDSSYNEQFF. DNA of the CDR3: TGTGCCAGCAGCTGGGACAGCTCCTACAATGAGCAGTTCTTC.